There are a few counts of the clone carrying this T cell receptor beta chain. In germline, CDR1 is MNHNS, CDR2 SASEGT. The CDR3 sequence is 17 residues long. Trimming stripped 3 bases from V and 0 bases from J, with 15 bases between. During its preparation, the TCRbeta library received unique molecular identifiers. TCRdb reprocessed the PCR reads with MiXCR, giving one entry per CDR3 protein. This sample carries around 100,000 distinct CDR3 sequences, about a tenth of them seen once, and the ten largest clones take about 34%. This sample was taken from a study of T-cell reconstitution after alpha-beta-depleted transplantation in children.

The sequence was collected from a boy younger than 10 with acute lymphoblastic leukemia, due to receive a stem cell transplant. Sequenced material: PBMCs, taken before TCRalphabeta/CD19-depleted stem cell transplant. The chain carries TRBV6-1 and TRBJ2-1; D uncertain. DNA for the CDR3: TGTGCCAGCAGTGATGACCTAGGCGGTAGCTCCTACAATGAGCAGTTCTTC. The encoded protein is CASSDDLGGSSYNEQFF.